The 13 T cell receptor beta chains below all came from one sample that was sequenced in a study of blood T cell repertoires in COVID-19. The table came from immunoSEQ multiplex PCR; TCRdb's copy has only in-frame clones and leaves some out. The top ten hold around 7.4% of the sample, which has about 350,000 clones, around 88% seen once. The sequencing sample was made of peripheral blood. The receptors were sampled from a woman in her sixties or seventies with COVID-19, enrolled during active disease.

The chain joins TRBV2 to TRBJ2-7; D remains unclear. V gave up 1 base and J gave up 3 bases, with 7 bases separating them. Germline V CDR1 and CDR2: SNHLY, FYNNEI. This CDR3 has 13 residues. CDR3 DNA sequence: TGTGCCAGCAGTGAAGGGGCAGTCTACGAGCAGTACTTC. It encodes CASSEGAVYEQYF. The whole variable domain, remainder taken from reference TRBV2 and TRBJ2-7, is EPEVTQTPSHQVTQMGQEVILRCVPISNHLYFYWYRQILGQKVEFLVSFYNNEISEKSEIFDDQFSVERPDGSNFTLKIRSTKLEDSAMYFCASSEGAVYEQYFGPGTRLTVT.

This clone was observed a few times. This chain links TRBV4-3 with TRBJ1-3; TRBD1 is a possible D gene (5 bases). Trimming took off 0 bases at V and 1 base at J, with 7 bases between the two ends. Germline V gene data show CDR1 as LGHNA and CDR2 as YSLEER. The CDR3 runs 15 residues. The CDR3 DNA sequence: TGCGCCAGCAGCCAAGATGGGGGGTCTGGAAACACCATATATTTT. Translating gives CASSQDGGSGNTIYF.

This clone has a single count. The chain employs TRBV2 and TRBJ2-5; 14 bases line up with TRBD2. The CDR3 totals 15 residues. Unmatched junction bases numbered 7, after V lost 8 bases and J lost 5 bases. Germline CDR1 reads SNHLY; CDR2 reads FYNNEI. In DNA form, the CDR3 reads TGTGCCAGCGGACTAGCGGGGGGCAATGGGGAGACCCAGTACTTC. It specifies CASGLAGGNGETQYF.

The chain carries TRBV13 and TRBJ2-7, with D perhaps TRBD1 (6 bases). Germline V CDR1 and CDR2: PRHDT, FYEKMQ (reference sequence). The CDR3 covers 12 residues. Trimming pared 6 bases from V and 0 bases from J, leaving 6 bases between. The CDR3 DNA reads TGTGCCAGCAGGGGGGCCTCCTACGAGCAGTACTTC. This encodes CASRGASYEQYF.

The chain recombines TRBV7-3 with TRBJ2-1; 8 bases agree with TRBD2. V dropped 3 bases and J dropped 0; count of bases not matched to a gene: 1. The CDR3 has 15 amino acids. Per germline, CDR1 SGHTA and CDR2 FQGTGA. The CDR3 DNA reads as TGTGCCAGCAGCTTTAGCGGGGCCTCCTACAATGAGCAGTTCTTC. As protein: CASSFSGASYNEQFF.

The chain is built from TRBV6-1 and TRBJ1-1, with 11 bases aligning to TRBD1. The ends lost 5 bases at V and 10 bases at J; junction bases unmatched: 6. CDR1 is MNHNS, CDR2 SASEGT, per germline. The CDR3 length is 13 residues. The CDR3 DNA is TGTGCCAGCAGTTCCTCGGACAGGGGGCTAGCTTTCTTT. Its translation is CASSSSDRGLAFF.

The genes are TRBV14 and TRBJ1-1, with D possibly being TRBD1 (5 bases). Germline loops: CDR1 SGHDN, CDR2 FVKESK. The CDR3 spans 14 residues. V gave up 4 bases and J gave up 1 base, with 10 bases separating them. CDR3 in DNA: TGTGCCAGCAGCCGCCCCCAGGGGAACACTGAAGCTTTCTTT. It specifies CASSRPQGNTEAFF.

This sequence joins TRBV7-2 and TRBJ2-4; the match to TRBD2 covers 8 bases. Trimming took 5 bases from V and 3 from J; bases not matched to a gene: 6. CDR1 is SGHTA and CDR2 is FQGNSA in the germline V gene. The CDR3 length is 15 residues. CDR3 sequence reads: CASSPGGGGKNIQYF. CDR3 bases: TGTGCCAGCAGCCCGGGGGGGGGTGGCAAAAACATTCAGTACTTC.

V usage is TRBV25-1 and J usage is TRBJ2-5; 12 bases map to TRBD1. The CDR3 has 18 residues. Germline V gene sequence: CDR1 MGHDK, CDR2 SYGVNS. V lost 1 base and J lost 1; bases outside the gene matches: 7. The CDR3 is CASSEFGTGGYLQETQYF. In DNA form, the CDR3 reads TGTGCCAGCAGTGAATTTGGGACAGGGGGCTATCTCCAAGAGACCCAGTACTTC. The whole variable domain, filled in from reference TRBV25-1 and TRBJ2-5, reads EADIYQTPRYLVIGTGKKITLECSQTMGHDKMYWYQQDPGMELHLIHYSYGVNSTEKGDLSSESTVSRIRTEHFPLTLESARPSHTSQYLCASSEFGTGGYLQETQYFGPGTRLLVL.

This chain connects TRBV3-1 (or the pseudogene TRBV3-2) to TRBJ1-2; D gene unclear. The CDR3 length is 17 residues. The ends were cut back, 0 bases at V and 2 bases at J, with 16 bases in the middle. CDR1 is LGHDT and CDR2 is YNNKEL in the germline V gene (reference sequence). As DNA, the CDR3 is TGTGCCAGCAGCCAAGACCCACCCCAGGATACGAACTATGGCTACACCTTC. Protein product: CASSQDPPQDTNYGYTF.

The chain combines TRBV7-2 with TRBJ1-1; D may be TRBD1 (5 bases). In germline, CDR1 is SGHTA, CDR2 FQGNSA. V shed 5 bases and J shed 4 bases, with 14 bases lying between them. The CDR3 consists of 14 residues. Here the CDR3 reads CASSTDSASTEAFF. The CDR3 nucleotides are TGTGCCAGCAGCACCGACAGTGCTTCCACTGAAGCTTTCTTT.

In this sample, this clone turned up many times. The chain has TRBV7-7 and TRBJ1-4; a weak D match, TRBD1 (5 bases). The CDR3 has 15 amino acids. The ends were cut back, 5 bases at V and 4 bases at J, with 14 bases in the middle. Germline V CDR1 and CDR2: SSHAT, FNYEAQ (reference sequence). In DNA, the CDR3 is TGTGCCAGCAGCAAATCCGGGGGAGTTAATGAAAAACTGTTTTTT. This sequence encodes CASSKSGGVNEKLFF.

This clone appeared once. The V gene is TRBV29-1, the J gene TRBJ1-2, with a tentative D call TRBD1 (6 bases). This CDR3 is built from 13 residues. V was cut by 7 bases and J by 4 bases, with 16 bases left in between. Germline V gives CDR1 SQVTM, CDR2 ANQGSEA. The CDR3 sequence is CSARGTPFYGYTF. The CDR3 DNA follows: TGCAGCGCGAGGGGGACACCCTTCTATGGCTACACCTTC.